The 2 T cell receptor beta chains in this list originate from one sample, sequenced in a study of blood T cell repertoires in COVID-19. Produced via immunoSEQ multiplex PCR; TCRdb's table is partial and in-frame only. The sample holds just under 250,000 clones, approximately 90% seen once. Sequences were obtained from PBMCs or T cells enriched from blood (not recorded which). The receptors come from a woman in her twenties or thirties who had recovered from COVID-19.

This clone has a handful of counts. The CDR3 is CASTPRGTGSHQPQHF. The DNA of the CDR3 is TGTGCCAGCACCCCGAGGGGGACAGGGAGCCATCAGCCCCAGCATTTT. The rearrangement uses TRBV28 and TRBJ1-5, with 9 bases aligning to TRBD1. CDR3 length equals 16 residues. CDR1 is MDHEN and CDR2 is SYDVKM in the germline V gene. The V and J ends lost 7 bases and 5 bases, in that order; junction bases with no gene match: 12.

This chain connects TRBV4-3 to TRBJ2-1; D not certain. Germline V lookup: CDR1 LGHNA, CDR2 YSLEER. This CDR3 region has 13 residues. Trimming took 1 base from V and 8 from J, leaving 9 bases between them. The CDR3 region is CASSQGRWHEQFF. CDR3 in DNA: TGCGCCAGCAGCCAAGGGCGGTGGCATGAGCAGTTCTTC.